This T cell receptor (beta chain) was identified during a study of cytomegalovirus exposure and HLA in healthy donors. Whole-study findings and limits: The authors later found most CMV-associated TCR beta chains appeared HLA-restricted. CMV serostatus was the sole immune exposure data available.

With regard to this clone: Its antigen is not identified.

60 Vbeta and 13 Jbeta primers were used in PCR. Using immunoSEQ multiplex PCR, the repertoire was profiled, and TCRdb retains in-frame clones only, with some absent. This table holds around 170,000 clones, over 70% found once. Samples came from healthy bone marrow donors. CDR1 is MNHEY and CDR2 is SVGAGI in the germline V gene. This CDR3 has 14 amino acids. V was pared by 7 bases and J by 6 bases, with 17 bases between. Specimen: PBMCs. V usage is TRBV6-5 and J usage is TRBJ2-3, with TRBD2 as a possible D gene (6 bases). The source is a man aged 45 to 65 in good health and CMV-seronegative. CDR3 sequence: CASTEGRGSDTQYF. CDR3 bases: TGTGCCAGCACGGAGGGGCGAGGATCCGATACGCAGTATTTT.